A single T cell receptor beta chain is shown here with its context. The data stem from a study of blood T cell repertoires in COVID-19. Profiled with immunoSEQ multiplex PCR; TCRdb holds only in-frame clones, not every one. The sample lists roughly 250,000 clones, 75% to 90% seen once, with over 1.5% in the top ten. The germline gives CDR1 MNHEY, CDR2 SMNVEV (reference sequence). V gave up 0 bases and J gave up 2 bases; unmatched junction bases: 3. The CDR3 loop spans 15 amino acids. The specimen was PBMCs or T cells enriched from blood (not recorded which). The chain is built from TRBV27 and TRBJ2-5; 7 positions match TRBD1. The clonotype comes from a woman aged 50 to 65 who had recovered from COVID-19. The CDR3, as DNA: TGTGCCAGCAGTTTATCAGGGGGCCTTCAAGAGACCCAGTACTTC. It translates to CASSLSGGLQETQYF.